The rows below give T cell receptor beta chains drawn from one sample of a study of blood T cell repertoires in COVID-19. Profiling relied on immunoSEQ multiplex PCR, and the TCRdb table lists in-frame clones only, not all of them. Of under 350,000 clones listed, approximately 86% were seen once; the top ten hold around 4.2%. Sequencing was performed on PBMCs or T cells enriched from blood (not recorded which). Source of these receptors: a woman in her 40s with acute COVID-19. CDR3s leave out the opening cysteine and the closing phenylalanine or tryptophan. A D gene is named only where the DNA matches it firmly. Some rows mark clone size as missing; the rest say once, few, many or name a class of expanded clone.

TRBJ2-2 | NA | NA | TRBV6-5 | ASSYPGTGELF
TRBJ1-1 | few | TRBD1 | TRBV5-1 | ASTLTGGAANTEAF
TRBJ1-6 | NA | TRBD1 | TRBV5-1 | ASSSGTGGAGTPLH
TRBJ1-1 | few | TRBD1 | TRBV19 | ASSIEGEGADTEAF
TRBJ2-4 | NA | TRBD1 | TRBV5-6 | ASGTERNIQY
TRBJ2-1 | few | NA | TRBV7-9 | ASSDRDTLNEQF
TRBJ2-3 | NA | TRBD2 | TRBV10-1 | ANTTSGEAGNTDTQY
TRBJ1-2 | NA | TRBD1 | TRBV9 | ASSEQVDRGGYT
TRBJ1-6 | NA | NA | TRBV18 | ASSPPGGVSPLH
TRBJ1-3 | medium-sized | NA | TRBV19 | ASSTLELSSGNTIY
TRBJ1-1 | NA | NA | TRBV11-2 | ASSPTLGKNEAF
TRBJ1-5 | NA | TRBD1 | TRBV28 | ASSQPGQGSRNQPQH
TRBJ1-1 | NA | NA | TRBV7-9 | ASSLVPTSEAF
TRBJ2-6 | once | NA | TRBV9 | ASSTYGDLIFSGANVLT
TRBJ2-5 | NA | NA | TRBV6-2/TRBV6-3 | ASSYTAGRLQETQY
TRBJ1-6 | few | NA | TRBV4-3 | ASSQLGGVNSPLH
TRBJ1-2 | NA | NA | TRBV6-2/TRBV6-3 | ASSYSTDNYGYT
TRBJ1-1 | NA | NA | TRBV5-1 | ASSWYGGLDTEAF
TRBJ2-5 | NA | NA | TRBV6-5 | ASSYARGGRQETQY
TRBJ2-7 | NA | NA | TRBV11-2 | ASSPSGYEQY
TRBJ2-2 | once | TRBD1 | TRBV18 | ASSPPLGTGVSGELF
TRBJ2-1 | NA | TRBD1 | TRBV5-4 | ASNRRDSRDNEQF
TRBJ1-5 | NA | TRBD1 | TRBV6-4 | ASTVPWTGVVGNQPQH
TRBJ1-1 | NA | NA | TRBV11-2 | ASSLSPGTEAF
TRBJ2-6 | NA | NA | TRBV4-3 | ASSQDTNVLT
TRBJ2-5 | NA | TRBD1 | TRBV29-1 | SVRTGLETQY
TRBJ1-2 | NA | NA | TRBV19 | ASNDLYGYT
TRBJ2-5 | NA | NA | TRBV3-1/TRBV3-2 | ASSQDRKTQY